Below, one T cell receptor (beta chain) is given with its context. What it binds is unknown. After removal of 10 bases from V and 4 bases from J, the junction contained 3 bases not matched to a gene. The CDR3 contains 12 residues. Germline loops: CDR1 LNHDA, CDR2 SQIVND (reference sequence). Libraries were prepared by immunoSEQ multiplex PCR; TCRdb keeps only in-frame clonotypes and omits some of them. The sample holds roughly 73,000 clones; 90% to 95% are singletons and the top ten take about 3%. The entry originates in a study of cytomegalovirus exposure and HLA in healthy donors. Study results and caveats: Most TCR sequences were uncommon, yet certain public TCRs appeared in many donors.

Sequencing was performed on PBMCs. V is TRBV19 and J is TRBJ1-5, with 8 nucleotides matching TRBD1. This sequence originates from a man aged 18 to 29 in good health and CMV-seronegative. In nucleotides, the CDR3 is TGTGCCACGCACAGGGGGAATCAGCCCCAGCATTTT. Amino acids: CATHRGNQPQHF.